This T cell receptor beta chain appears in the sequencing data of a study of blood T cells in healthy people across ages. Germline CDR1 and CDR2: DFQATT and SNEGSKA (reference sequence). V shed 5 bases and J 1 base; nucleotides not matched to a gene: 9. The CDR3 loop spans 16 amino acids. Then a second PCR, running roughly 6 to 12 cycles, was carried out with a sample-barcoded 5' primer and a J-beta primer mix. Each cDNA molecule was tagged by a template-switch adaptor that had 12 random nucleotides. TCRdb re-called the 5' RACE reads through MiXCR, storing one row per CDR3 protein. The table shows 780,000 or so distinct CDR3 sequences, with around 25% occurring only once. These same data were also listed under a study on T cells of mothers and their children. From that study: Mothers gave over 9.5 million TCR beta CDR3 reads each, and children several million each.

This chain links TRBV20-1 with TRBJ2-4; 9 positions agree with TRBD1. This TCR was sampled from a boy between 10 and 17 years old in good health. The sample was blood. CDR3 region: CSAFRPGQGAKNIQYF. In nucleotides, the CDR3 is TGCAGTGCTTTTCGTCCGGGACAGGGTGCCAAAAACATTCAGTACTTC.